Listed here is a single TCR beta chain. Its specificity is unknown. The ends lost 5 bases at V and 7 bases at J; junction bases unmatched: 8. CDR1 is DFQATT, CDR2 SNEGSKA, per germline (reference sequence). The CDR3 consists of 14 residues. Sample time point: persistent/refractory GD, antithyroid drugs over 5 years with positive TRAb. The authors made the TCR library using RNA they extracted from PBMCs. Construction of the TCR beta libraries employed iRepertoire HTBI primers in conjunction with Arm-PCR of CDR3 regions. MiXCR, applied by TCRdb to the multiplex PCR reads, yields one record per CDR3 protein. The sample contains roughly 500,000 distinct CDR3 sequences, about a fifth of which appear only once. This sample is part of a study of regulatory T cells in long-lasting Graves disease. Study results and limitations: Accuracy was possibly reduced by small sample size.

This TCR was recovered from a female donor with Graves disease. This specimen consisted of peripheral blood mononuclear cells (PBMCs), obtained when the disease was refractory, from a patient treated with antithyroid drugs. The chain has TRBV20-1 and TRBJ1-4, with TRBD1 identical over 9 bases. DNA of the CDR3: TGCAGTGCTCCCGGGGACAGGGCTGTTGAAAAACTGTTTTTT. Its protein is CSAPGDRAVEKLFF.